This T cell receptor (beta chain) was found in a study of blood T cells in healthy people across ages. With a J-beta primer mix and a sample-barcoded 5' primer, a second PCR ran roughly 6 to 12 cycles. TCRdb passed the 5' RACE reads through MiXCR, listing each CDR3 protein once. The data hold approximately 760,000 distinct CDR3 sequences, with more than 20% observed a single time. The data were also submitted as part of a second study, on T cells of mothers and their children. That work states: Comparable shaping of TCR recombination output by thymic selection was observed in related and unrelated pairs.

The TCR sequence derives from a boy aged 5-17 years in good health. The sequenced sample consisted of blood.

This chain's CDR3 is CASSVDGRLASTYNEQFF. The CDR3 coding sequence is TGTGCCAGCAGCGTAGATGGCCGACTAGCGTCTACCTACAATGAGCAGTTCTTC. The chain joins TRBV9 to TRBJ2-1, with 8 bases identical to TRBD2. The CDR3 is made up of 18 amino acids. Unmatched junction bases numbered 10, after V lost 0 bases and J lost 2 bases. CDR1 is SGDLS, CDR2 YYNGEE, per germline.